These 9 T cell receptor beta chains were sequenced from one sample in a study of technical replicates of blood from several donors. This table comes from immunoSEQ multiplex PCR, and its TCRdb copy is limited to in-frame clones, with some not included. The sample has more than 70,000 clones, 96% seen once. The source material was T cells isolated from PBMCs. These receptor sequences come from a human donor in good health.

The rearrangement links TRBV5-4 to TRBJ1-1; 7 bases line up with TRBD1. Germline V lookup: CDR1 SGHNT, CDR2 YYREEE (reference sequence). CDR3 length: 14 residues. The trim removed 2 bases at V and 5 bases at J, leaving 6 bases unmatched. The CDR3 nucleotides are TGTGCCAGCAGCTTTAGGGGGCGGGGAACTGAAGCTTTCTTT. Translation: CASSFRGRGTEAFF.

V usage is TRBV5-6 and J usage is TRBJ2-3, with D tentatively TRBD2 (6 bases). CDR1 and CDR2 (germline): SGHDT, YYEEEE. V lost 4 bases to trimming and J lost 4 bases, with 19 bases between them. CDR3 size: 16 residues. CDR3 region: CASSARGREVSDTQYF. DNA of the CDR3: TGTGCCAGCAGCGCGAGGGGCAGGGAGGTTTCAGATACGCAGTATTTT.

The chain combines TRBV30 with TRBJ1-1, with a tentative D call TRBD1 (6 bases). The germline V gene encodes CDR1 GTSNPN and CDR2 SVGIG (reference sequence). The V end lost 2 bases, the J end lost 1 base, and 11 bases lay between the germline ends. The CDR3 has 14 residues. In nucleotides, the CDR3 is TGTGCCTGGAGTTCGGGACACGGGAACACTGAAGCTTTCTTT. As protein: CAWSSGHGNTEAFF.

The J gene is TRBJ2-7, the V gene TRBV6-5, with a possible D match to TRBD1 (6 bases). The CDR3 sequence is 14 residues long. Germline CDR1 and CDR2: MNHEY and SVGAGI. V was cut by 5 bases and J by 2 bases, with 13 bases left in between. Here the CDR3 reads CASSMGTLTYEQYF. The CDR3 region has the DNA TGTGCCAGCAGTATGGGGACACTTACCTACGAGCAGTACTTC.

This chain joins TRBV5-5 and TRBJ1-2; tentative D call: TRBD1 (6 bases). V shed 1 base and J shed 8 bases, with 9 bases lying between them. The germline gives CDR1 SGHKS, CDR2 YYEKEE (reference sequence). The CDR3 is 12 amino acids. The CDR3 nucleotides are TGTGCCAGCAGCTTGTGGGGGCACGGCTACACCTTC. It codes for CASSLWGHGYTF.

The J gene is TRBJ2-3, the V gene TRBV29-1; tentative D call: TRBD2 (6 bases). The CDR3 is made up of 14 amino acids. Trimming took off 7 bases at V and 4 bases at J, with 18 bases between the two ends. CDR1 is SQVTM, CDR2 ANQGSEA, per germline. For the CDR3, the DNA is TGCAGCGCGAGGTGGCTAGCGCCTCCAGATACGCAGTATTTT. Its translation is CSARWLAPPDTQYF.

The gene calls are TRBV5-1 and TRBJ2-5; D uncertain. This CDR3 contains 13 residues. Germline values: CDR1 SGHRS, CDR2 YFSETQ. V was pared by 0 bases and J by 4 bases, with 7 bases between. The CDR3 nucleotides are TGCGCCAGCAGCTTGGGAACGGGAGAGACCCAGTACTTC. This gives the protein CASSLGTGETQYF.

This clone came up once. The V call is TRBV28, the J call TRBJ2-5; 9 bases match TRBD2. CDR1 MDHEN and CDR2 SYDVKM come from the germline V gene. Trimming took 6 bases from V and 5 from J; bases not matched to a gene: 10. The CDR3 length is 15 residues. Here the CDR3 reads CASSQPGLATETQYF. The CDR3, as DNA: TGTGCCAGCAGCCAACCGGGACTAGCTACCGAGACCCAGTACTTC.

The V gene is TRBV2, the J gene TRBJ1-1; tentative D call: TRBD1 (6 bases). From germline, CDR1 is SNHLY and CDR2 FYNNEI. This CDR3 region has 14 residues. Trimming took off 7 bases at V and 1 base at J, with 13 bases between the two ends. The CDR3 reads CASNGGRGNTEAFF. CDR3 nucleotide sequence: TGTGCCAGCAACGGGGGGCGGGGGAACACTGAAGCTTTCTTT.